The 4 T cell receptor beta chains below come from one sample, sequenced in a study of T cell responses to AZD1222 COVID-19 vaccine. Profiled with immunoSEQ multiplex PCR; TCRdb holds only in-frame clones, not every one. Of about 200,000 clones listed, more than 85% are singletons. The source material was peripheral blood, sampled 28 days after the second AZD1222 dose. The receptors come from an adult who received the AZD1222 COVID-19 vaccine.

The V gene is TRBV24-1, the J gene TRBJ2-2; D possibly uses TRBD1 or TRBD2 (5 bases each). V lost 3 bases, J lost 5 bases, and 24 bases lay in between. The CDR3 has 19 residues. The germline CDR1 and CDR2 sequences are KGHDR and SFDVKD. The CDR3 DNA reads TGTGCCACCAGTGATAGCGGTCTGAAACACCCCAAGGGGACCGGGGAGCTGTTTTTT. As protein: CATSDSGLKHPKGTGELFF.

The rearrangement uses TRBV28 and TRBJ1-5; unclear D gene. Germline V gene sequence: CDR1 MDHEN, CDR2 SYDVKM. The CDR3 spans 17 residues. V gave up 10 bases and J gave up 2 bases, with 24 bases separating them. The CDR3 nucleotides read TGTGCCAACTCACGCGGAGGGAAGGTTGGTGGCAATCAGCCCCAGCATTTT. Amino acid sequence: CANSRGGKVGGNQPQHF. The full variable domain, in which reference TRBV28 and TRBJ1-5 provide the parts outside the CDR3, is DVKVTQSSRYLVKRTGEKVFLECVQDMDHENMFWYRQDPGLGLRLIYFSYDVKMKEKGDIPEGYSVSREKKERFSLILESASTNQTSMYLCANSRGGKVGGNQPQHFGDGTRLSIL.

The chain has TRBV5-5 and TRBJ2-5; TRBD1 is a possible D gene (5 bases). V was clipped by 1 base and J by 5 bases, with 12 bases between them. Germline V gives CDR1 SGHKS, CDR2 YYEKEE (reference sequence). The CDR3 has 14 residues. DNA for the CDR3: TGTGCCAGCAGCTTGCATGTGAAGGGGGAGACCCAGTACTTC. It encodes CASSLHVKGETQYF.

This clone was seen only a few times. The chain links TRBV28 to TRBJ2-3; D is uncertain. Trimming left V 5 bases short and J 6 bases short, with 9 bases between. CDR3 size: 12 residues. The germline gives CDR1 MDHEN, CDR2 SYDVKM. In nucleotides, the CDR3 is TGTGCCAGCAGTGGCGGCCCCGATACGCAGTATTTT. Residues: CASSGGPDTQYF.